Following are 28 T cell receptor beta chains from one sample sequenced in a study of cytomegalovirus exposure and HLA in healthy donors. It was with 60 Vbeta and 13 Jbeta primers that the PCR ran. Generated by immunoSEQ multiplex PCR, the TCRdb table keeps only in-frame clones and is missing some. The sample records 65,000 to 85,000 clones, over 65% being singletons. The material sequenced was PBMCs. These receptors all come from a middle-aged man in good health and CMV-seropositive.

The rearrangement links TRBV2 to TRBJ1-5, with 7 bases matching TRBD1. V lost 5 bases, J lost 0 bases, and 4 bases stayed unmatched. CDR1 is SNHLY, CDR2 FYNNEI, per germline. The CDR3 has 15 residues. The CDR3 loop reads CASSIGQVSNQPQHF. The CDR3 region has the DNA TGTGCCAGCAGTATAGGACAGGTTAGCAATCAGCCCCAGCATTTT.

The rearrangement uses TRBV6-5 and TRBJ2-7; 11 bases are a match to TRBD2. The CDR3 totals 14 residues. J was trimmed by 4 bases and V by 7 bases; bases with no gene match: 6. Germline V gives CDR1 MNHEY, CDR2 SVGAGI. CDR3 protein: CASIKTSGTYEQYF. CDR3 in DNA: TGTGCCAGCATTAAGACTAGCGGGACTTACGAGCAGTACTTC.

CDR3 protein: CASSLLAGLTDTQYF. CDR3 coding DNA: TGTGCCAGCAGCTTATTAGCGGGCCTCACAGATACGCAGTATTTT. The chain carries TRBV11-3 and TRBJ2-3; 7 positions match TRBD2. The ends lost 2 bases at V and 2 bases at J; junction bases unmatched: 4. The CDR3 contains 15 residues. The germline V gene encodes CDR1 SGHNT and CDR2 YENEEA.

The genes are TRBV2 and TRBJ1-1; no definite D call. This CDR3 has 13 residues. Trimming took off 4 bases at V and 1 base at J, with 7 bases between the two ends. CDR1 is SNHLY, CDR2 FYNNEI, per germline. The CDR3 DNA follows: TGTGCCAGCAGTGTAGAGGGGAACACTGAAGCTTTCTTT. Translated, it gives CASSVEGNTEAFF. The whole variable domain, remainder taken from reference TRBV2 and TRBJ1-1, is EPEVTQTPSHQVTQMGQEVILRCVPISNHLYFYWYRQILGQKVEFLVSFYNNEISEKSEIFDDQFSVERPDGSNFTLKIRSTKLEDSAMYFCASSVEGNTEAFFGQGTRLTVV.

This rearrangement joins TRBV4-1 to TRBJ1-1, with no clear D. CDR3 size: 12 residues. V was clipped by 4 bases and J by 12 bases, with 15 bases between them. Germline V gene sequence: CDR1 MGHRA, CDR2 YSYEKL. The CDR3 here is CASSPRGGRTFF. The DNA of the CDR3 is TGCGCCAGCAGCCCCCGGGGAGGGCGGACTTTCTTT.

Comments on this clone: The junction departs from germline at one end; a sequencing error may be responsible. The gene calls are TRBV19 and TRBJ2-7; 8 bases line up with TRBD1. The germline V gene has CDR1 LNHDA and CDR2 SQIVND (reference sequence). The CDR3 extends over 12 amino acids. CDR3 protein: CASSVQGDEQCF. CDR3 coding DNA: TGTGCCAGTAGTGTACAGGGGGACGAGCAGTGCTTC.

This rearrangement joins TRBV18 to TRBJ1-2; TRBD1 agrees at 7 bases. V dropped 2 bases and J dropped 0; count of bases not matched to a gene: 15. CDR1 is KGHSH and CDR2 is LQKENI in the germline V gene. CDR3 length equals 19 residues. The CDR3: CASSPIMVSGTEANYGYTF. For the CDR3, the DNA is TGTGCCAGCTCACCAATAATGGTATCTGGGACAGAAGCTAACTATGGCTACACCTTC.

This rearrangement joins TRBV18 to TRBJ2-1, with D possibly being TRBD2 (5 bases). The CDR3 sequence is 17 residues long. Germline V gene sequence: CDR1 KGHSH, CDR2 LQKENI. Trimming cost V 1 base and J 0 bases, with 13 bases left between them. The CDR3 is CASSPLPTGSSYNEQFF. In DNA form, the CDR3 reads TGTGCCAGCTCACCACTTCCCACTGGGAGCTCCTACAATGAGCAGTTCTTC.

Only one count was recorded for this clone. The CDR3 region has the DNA TGTGCCAGCTCACCTGACACGGCGCGCAGCTACACCTTC. Translated: CASSPDTARSYTF. V is TRBV18 and J is TRBJ1-2; D call uncertain. This CDR3 spans 13 amino acids. Deletions cut 3 bases from V and 9 bases from J, with 14 bases between. The germline V gene encodes CDR1 KGHSH and CDR2 LQKENI.

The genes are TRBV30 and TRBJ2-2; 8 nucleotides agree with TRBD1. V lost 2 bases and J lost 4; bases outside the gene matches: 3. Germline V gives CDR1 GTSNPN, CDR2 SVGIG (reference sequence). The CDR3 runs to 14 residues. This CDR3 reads CAWSTGQVTGELFF. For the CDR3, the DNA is TGTGCCTGGAGTACGGGACAGGTCACCGGGGAGCTGTTTTTT.

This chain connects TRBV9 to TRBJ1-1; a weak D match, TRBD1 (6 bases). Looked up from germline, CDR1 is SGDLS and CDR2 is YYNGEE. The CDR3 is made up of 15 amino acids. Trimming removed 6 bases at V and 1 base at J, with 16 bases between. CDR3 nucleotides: TGTGCCAGCACCCCTAGCGGGACATCGAACACTGAAGCTTTCTTT. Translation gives CASTPSGTSNTEAFF. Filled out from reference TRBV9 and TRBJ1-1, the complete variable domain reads DSGVTQTPKHLITATGQRVTLRCSPRSGDLSVYWYQQSLDQGLQFLIQYYNGEERAKGNILERFSAQQFPDLHSELNLSSLELGDSALYFCASTPSGTSNTEAFFGQGTRLTVV.

CDR3 loop: CAIPGTGFVGGEQYF. The CDR3 DNA reads TGTGCCATCCCCGGGACAGGGTTTGTCGGCGGCGAGCAGTACTTC. The chain is built from TRBV6-1 and TRBJ2-7; TRBD1 agrees at 9 bases. The V and J ends lost 10 bases and 6 bases, in that order; junction bases with no gene match: 16. The CDR3 runs 15 residues. Germline values: CDR1 MNHNS, CDR2 SASEGT.

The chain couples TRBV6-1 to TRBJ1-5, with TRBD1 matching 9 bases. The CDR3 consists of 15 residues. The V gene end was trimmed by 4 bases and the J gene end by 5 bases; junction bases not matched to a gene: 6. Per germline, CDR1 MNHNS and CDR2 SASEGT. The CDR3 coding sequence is TGTGCCAGCAGTGGTAAGGGGACAGGGCATCAGCCCCAGCATTTT. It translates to CASSGKGTGHQPQHF.

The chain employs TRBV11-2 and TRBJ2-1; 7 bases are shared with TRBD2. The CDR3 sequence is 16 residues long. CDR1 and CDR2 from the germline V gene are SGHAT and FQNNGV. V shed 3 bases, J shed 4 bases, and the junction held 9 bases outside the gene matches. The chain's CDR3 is CASSFRLAGVYNEQFF. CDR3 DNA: TGTGCCAGCAGCTTTCGATTAGCGGGTGTTTACAATGAGCAGTTCTTC. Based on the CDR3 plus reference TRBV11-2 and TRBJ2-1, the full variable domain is EAGVAQSPRYKIIEKRQSVAFWCNPISGHATLYWYQQILGQGPKLLIQFQNNGVVDDSQLPKDRFSAERLKGVDSTLKIQPAKLEDSAVYLCASSFRLAGVYNEQFFGPGTRLTVL.

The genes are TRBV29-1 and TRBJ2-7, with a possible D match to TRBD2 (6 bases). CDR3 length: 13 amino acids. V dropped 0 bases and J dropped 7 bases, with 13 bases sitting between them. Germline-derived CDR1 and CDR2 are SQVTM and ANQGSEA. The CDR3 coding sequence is TGCAGCGTTGAAGAGGGACTTTTGGGGGAGCAGTACTTC. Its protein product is CSVEEGLLGEQYF.

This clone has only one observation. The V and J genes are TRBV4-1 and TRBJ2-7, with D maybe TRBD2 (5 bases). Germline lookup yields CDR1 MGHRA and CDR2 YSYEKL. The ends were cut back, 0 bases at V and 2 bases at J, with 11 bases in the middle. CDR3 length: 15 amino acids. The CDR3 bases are TGCGCCAGCAGCCAAGAGAGGGTAAATACCTACGAGCAGTACTTC. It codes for CASSQERVNTYEQYF.

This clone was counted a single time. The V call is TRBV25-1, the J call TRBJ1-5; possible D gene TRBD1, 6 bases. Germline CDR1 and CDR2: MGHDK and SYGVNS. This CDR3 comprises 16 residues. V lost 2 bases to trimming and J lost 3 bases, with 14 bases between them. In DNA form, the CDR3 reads TGTGCCAGCAGTGAAACAGGGTTTGGAGACAATCAGCCCCAGCATTTT. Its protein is CASSETGFGDNQPQHF.

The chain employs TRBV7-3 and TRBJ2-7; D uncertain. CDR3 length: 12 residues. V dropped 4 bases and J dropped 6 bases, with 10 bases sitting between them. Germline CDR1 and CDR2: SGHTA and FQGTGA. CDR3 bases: TGTGCCAGCAGCTCTCCCAACGGCGAGCAGTACTTC. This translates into CASSSPNGEQYF.

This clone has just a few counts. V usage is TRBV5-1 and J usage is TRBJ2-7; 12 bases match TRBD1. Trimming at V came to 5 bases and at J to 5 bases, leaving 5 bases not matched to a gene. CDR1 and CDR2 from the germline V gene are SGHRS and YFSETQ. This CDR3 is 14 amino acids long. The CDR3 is CASSWGTGGNEQYF. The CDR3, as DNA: TGCGCCAGCAGTTGGGGGACAGGGGGCAACGAGCAGTACTTC.

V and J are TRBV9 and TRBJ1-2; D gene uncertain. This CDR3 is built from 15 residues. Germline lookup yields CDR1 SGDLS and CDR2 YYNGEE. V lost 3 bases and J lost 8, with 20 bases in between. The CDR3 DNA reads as TGTGCCAGCAGCGGACTGCCCCGAGAGAACGGGGGCTACACCTTC. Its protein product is CASSGLPRENGGYTF.

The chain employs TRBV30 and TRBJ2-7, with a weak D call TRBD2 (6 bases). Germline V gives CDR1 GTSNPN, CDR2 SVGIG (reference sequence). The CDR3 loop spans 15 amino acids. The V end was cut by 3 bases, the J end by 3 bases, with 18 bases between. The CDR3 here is CAWRASGLALYEQYF. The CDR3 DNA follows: TGTGCCTGGAGGGCCTCCGGCCTAGCGCTCTACGAGCAGTACTTC.

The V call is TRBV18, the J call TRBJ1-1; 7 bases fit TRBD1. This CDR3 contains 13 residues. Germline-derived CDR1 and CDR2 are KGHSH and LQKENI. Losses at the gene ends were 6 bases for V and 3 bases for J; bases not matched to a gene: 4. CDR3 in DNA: TGTGCCAGCTCCTCTGGGACAGACACTGAAGCTTTCTTT. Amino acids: CASSSGTDTEAFF.

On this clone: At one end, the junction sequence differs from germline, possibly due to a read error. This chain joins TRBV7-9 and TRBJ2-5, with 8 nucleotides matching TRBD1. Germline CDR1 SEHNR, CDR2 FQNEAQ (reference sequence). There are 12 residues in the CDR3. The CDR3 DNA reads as TGTTCCAGCAGCTACGACAGGGGAGCCCAGTACTTC. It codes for CSSSYDRGAQYF.

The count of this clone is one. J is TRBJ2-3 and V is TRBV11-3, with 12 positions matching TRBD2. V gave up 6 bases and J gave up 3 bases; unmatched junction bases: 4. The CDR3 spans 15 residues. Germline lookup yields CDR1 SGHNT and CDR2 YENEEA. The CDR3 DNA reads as TGTGCCAGCAGTCCCGGGACTAGCGGGACAGATACGCAGTATTTT. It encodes CASSPGTSGTDTQYF.

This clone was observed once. The CDR3 DNA reads as TGTGCCAGCAGCTTAGAGATGGACAGCGAGCAGTACTTC. Encoded protein: CASSLEMDSEQYF. The rearrangement uses TRBV7-2 and TRBJ2-7; D perhaps matches TRBD1 (6 bases). Per germline, CDR1 SGHTA and CDR2 FQGNSA. The CDR3 is 13 residues long. V lost 1 base and J lost 6, with 10 bases in between.

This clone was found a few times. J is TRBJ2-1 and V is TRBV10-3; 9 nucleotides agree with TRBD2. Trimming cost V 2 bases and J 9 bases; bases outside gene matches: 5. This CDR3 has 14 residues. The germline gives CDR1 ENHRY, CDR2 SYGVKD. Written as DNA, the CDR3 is TGTGCCATCAGTGAGGTGACTAGCGGAGGTGAGCAGTTCTTC. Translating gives CAISEVTSGGEQFF.

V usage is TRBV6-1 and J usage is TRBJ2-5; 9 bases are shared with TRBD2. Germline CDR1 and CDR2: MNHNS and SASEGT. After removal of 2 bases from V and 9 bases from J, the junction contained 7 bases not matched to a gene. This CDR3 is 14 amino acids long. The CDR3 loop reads CASSEPGAGGAQYF. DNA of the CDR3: TGTGCCAGCAGTGAACCCGGGGCGGGAGGGGCCCAGTACTTC.

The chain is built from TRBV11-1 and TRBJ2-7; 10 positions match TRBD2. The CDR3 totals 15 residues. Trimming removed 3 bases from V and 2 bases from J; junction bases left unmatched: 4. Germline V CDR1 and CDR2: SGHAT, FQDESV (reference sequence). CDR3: CASSFGLAAPYEQYF. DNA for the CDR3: TGTGCCAGCAGCTTTGGACTAGCGGCCCCCTACGAGCAGTACTTC.